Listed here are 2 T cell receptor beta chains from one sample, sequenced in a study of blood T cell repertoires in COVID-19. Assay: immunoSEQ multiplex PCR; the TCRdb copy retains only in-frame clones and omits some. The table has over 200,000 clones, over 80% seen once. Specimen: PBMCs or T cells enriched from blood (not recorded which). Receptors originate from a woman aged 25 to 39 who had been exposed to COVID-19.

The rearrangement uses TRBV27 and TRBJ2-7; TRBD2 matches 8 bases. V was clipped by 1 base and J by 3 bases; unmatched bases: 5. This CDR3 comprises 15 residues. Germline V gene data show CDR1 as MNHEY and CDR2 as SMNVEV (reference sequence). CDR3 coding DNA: TGTGCCAGCAGTTTATTTCCGGGACTAGACTACGAGCAGTACTTC. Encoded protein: CASSLFPGLDYEQYF.

The CDR3 nucleotides are TGTGCCAGCAGCCAAGATCTGCGGGGCCCTACCTACGAGCAGTACTTC. It codes for CASSQDLRGPTYEQYF. The rearrangement uses TRBV3-1 (or the pseudogene TRBV3-2) and TRBJ2-7; D is possibly TRBD2 (6 bases). V was pared by 0 bases and J by 2 bases, with 14 bases between. This CDR3 has 16 amino acids. Germline CDR1 and CDR2: LGHDT and YNNKEL (reference sequence).